The 28 T cell receptor beta chains listed next were all sequenced from one sample in a study of blood T cells in healthy people across ages. With a J-beta primer mix and a sample-barcoded 5' primer, a second PCR ran about 7 to 12 cycles. One entry per CDR3 protein, called by TCRdb with MiXCR from the 5' RACE reads. The data contain 700,000 or so distinct CDR3 sequences, about a fifth of them singletons. Sequencing was done on a sample of blood. The receptor source for this set is a man aged 65 to 85 in good health.

The rearrangement links TRBV4-3 to TRBJ1-6, with 8 bases aligning to TRBD1. CDR3 length: 16 amino acids. The V gene's germline CDR1 is LGHNA and CDR2 YSLEER. V trimming: 1 base; J trimming: 6 bases; junction bases outside the gene matches: 5. CDR3 residues: CASSQGWGQVNSPLHF. As DNA, the CDR3 is TGCGCCAGCAGCCAAGGATGGGGACAGGTTAATTCACCCCTCCACTTT.

This clonotype was observed a handful of times. The genes are TRBV12-3 or TRBV12-4 and TRBJ1-3; D gene uncertain. Trimming took 6 bases from V and 0 from J, leaving 15 bases between them. The CDR3 runs to 16 residues. The chain's CDR3 is CASSLVPPSSGNTIYF. The CDR3 DNA follows: TGTGCCAGCAGCCTCGTTCCCCCTTCCTCTGGAAACACCATATATTTT.

This clonotype was counted between two and nine times. The chain employs TRBV29-1 and TRBJ1-1, with a possible D match to TRBD1 (5 bases). Deletions cut 6 bases from V and 2 bases from J, with 10 bases between. CDR3 length equals 12 residues. Germline V gene lookup returns CDR1 SQVTM and CDR2 ANQGSEA. The CDR3 sequence: CSVGLANTEAFF. CDR3 nucleotides: TGCAGCGTGGGACTAGCTAACACTGAAGCTTTCTTT.

Points on this clonotype: Sequence at one end of the junction differs from germline and may be a read error. The chain uses TRBV4-2 and TRBJ2-7; no clear D gene. The CDR3 is 14 residues long. Germline V gene data show CDR1 as LGHNA and CDR2 as YNFKEQ. The CDR3 DNA follows: TGTGTCAGCAGCCAGGAACCAACCCTATACGAGCAGTACTTC. The encoded protein is CVSSQEPTLYEQYF.

Only a few counts were recorded for this clonotype. The rearrangement links TRBV10-2 to TRBJ1-2; D is ambiguous. Germline V gives CDR1 WSHSY, CDR2 SAAADI. V was pared by 0 bases and J by 7 bases, with 6 bases between. The CDR3 covers 12 residues. CDR3 in amino acids: CASSESTPGYTF. CDR3 DNA sequence: TGCGCCAGCAGTGAGTCGACTCCTGGCTACACCTTC.

This clonotype was counted between two and nine times. This sequence joins TRBV12-3 or TRBV12-4 and TRBJ2-3, with D hard to call. The CDR3 runs 11 residues. V was clipped by 7 bases and J by 6 bases, with 8 bases between them. CDR3 in DNA: TGTGCCAGCATCTCCGCGGATACGCAGTATTTT. Translation gives CASISADTQYF.

This clonotype came up a few times. The gene calls are TRBV6-2 or TRBV6-3 and TRBJ1-1; no clear D gene. The CDR3 covers 14 residues. The germline V gene encodes CDR1 MNHEY and CDR2 SVGEGT. With 7 bases removed from V and 6 bases from J, the gap between germline ends came to 18 bases. CDR3 DNA: TGTGCCAGCATGCCGGGCCAGTCAACTCCTGAAGCTTTCTTT. It is translated as CASMPGQSTPEAFF.

This clonotype has a handful of counts. The V gene is TRBV2, the J gene TRBJ2-1, with unresolved D. From germline, CDR1 is SNHLY and CDR2 FYNNEI. The CDR3 is made up of 15 amino acids. V was trimmed by 3 bases and J by 0 bases, leaving 9 bases between them. This chain's CDR3 is CASSDVVNSYNEQFF. The CDR3 nucleotides are TGTGCCAGCAGTGATGTGGTAAACTCCTACAATGAGCAGTTCTTC.

Concerning this clonotype itself: One junction end disagrees with the germline gene, perhaps due to a read error. The V and J genes are TRBV6-6 and TRBJ1-1; D is perhaps TRBD1 (6 bases). There are 14 residues in the CDR3. From germline, CDR1 is MNHNY and CDR2 SVGAGI (reference sequence). The CDR3 region has the DNA TGTGCCAGCAGTTCCGGGACACCAATCGTAGAAGCCTTCTTT. Translation: CASSSGTPIVEAFF.

This clonotype has just a few counts. This rearrangement joins TRBV15 to TRBJ2-1; perhaps TRBD1 as D (5 bases). Between the trimmed V and J ends, which lost 8 bases and 4 bases, there was a span of 12 bases. CDR3 length: 13 residues. The germline V gene has CDR1 LNHNV and CDR2 YYDKDF (reference sequence). CDR3 in DNA: TGTGCCACCGGGCGTAAGGGGTACAATGAGCAGTTCTTC. Translated: CATGRKGYNEQFF.

This clonotype was observed a handful of times. This chain uses TRBV5-1 with TRBJ2-5; D is possibly TRBD1 (6 bases). The J call is uncertain, as TRBJ2-7 better fits the DNA end. Germline V gives CDR1 SGHRS, CDR2 YFSETQ. The CDR3 length is 14 residues. CDR3: CASSPWTVPTEQYF. CDR3 sequence (DNA): TGCGCCAGCAGCCCTTGGACAGTCCCTACCGAGCAGTACTTC.

This clonotype was counted ten times or more. This chain joins TRBV27 and TRBJ2-3, with a tentative D call TRBD1 (5 bases). V lost 5 bases and J 0 bases, leaving 9 bases between the germline ends. This CDR3 has 14 amino acids. Germline-derived CDR1 and CDR2 are MNHEY and SMNVEV (reference sequence). CDR3 protein: CASSLDTSTDTQYF. DNA for the CDR3: TGTGCCAGCAGTCTGGACACAAGCACAGATACGCAGTATTTT.

Only a few counts were recorded for this clonotype. The chain employs TRBV28 and TRBJ1-2, with TRBD1 matching over 11 bases. This CDR3 is built from 14 residues. From germline, CDR1 is MDHEN and CDR2 SYDVKM. V lost 6 bases to trimming and J lost 6 bases; unmatched junction nucleotides: 6. The CDR3, as DNA: TGTGCCAGCAGCTTAGGGACAGGGGGTGATGGCTACACCTTC. Protein sequence: CASSLGTGGDGYTF.

The rearrangement joins TRBV6-2 or TRBV6-3 to TRBJ2-3, with a possible D match to TRBD2 (5 bases). Trimming removed 3 bases from V and 5 bases from J, with 9 bases in between. The CDR3 covers 13 residues. CDR1 and CDR2 (germline): MNHEY, SVGEGT. CDR3: CASSYLAQDTQYF. Here the CDR3 DNA reads TGTGCCAGCAGTTATCTAGCCCAAGATACGCAGTATTTT.

This chain links TRBV4-2 with TRBJ2-4; TRBD1 or TRBD2 may be the D gene (5 bases each). From germline, CDR1 is LGHNA and CDR2 YNFKEQ. The CDR3 contains 19 residues. Deletions cut 1 base from V and 2 bases from J, with 21 bases between. CDR3 nucleotides: TGTGCCAGCAGCCAAGGCATGGGACCCCAAGGGGCTCCCAAAAACATTCAGTACTTC. The encoded protein is CASSQGMGPQGAPKNIQYF.

In this sample, this clonotype turned up a few times. The chain links TRBV12-5 to TRBJ2-1; 11 positions agree with TRBD2. Looked up from germline, CDR1 is LGHNT and CDR2 is FRNRAP. V was pared by 1 base and J by 6 bases, with 2 bases of the junction left unmatched. CDR3 size: 15 residues. The CDR3: CASGLGLAGINEQFF. The CDR3 region has the DNA TGTGCTAGTGGTTTGGGACTAGCGGGGATCAATGAGCAGTTCTTC.

J is TRBJ2-7 and V is TRBV9, with 9 bases that match TRBD1. Per the germline V gene, CDR1 is SGDLS and CDR2 is YYNGEE. This CDR3 is built from 12 residues. Trimming at V came to 10 bases and at J to 3 bases, leaving 5 bases not matched to a gene. The CDR3 bases are TGTGCCGGGCGGACAGGGGACTACGAGCAGTACGTC. This codes for CAGRTGDYEQYV.

Here the CDR3 DNA reads TGCAGTGCTAGGGGGGACACGATTAACTATGGCTACACCTTC. Amino acid sequence: CSARGDTINYGYTF. The V call is TRBV20-1, the J call TRBJ1-2; a weak D match, TRBD1 (6 bases). With 3 bases removed from V and 1 base from J, the gap between germline ends came to 12 bases. The germline V gene has CDR1 DFQATT and CDR2 SNEGSKA (reference sequence). The CDR3 sequence is 14 residues long.

The chain couples TRBV3-1 to TRBJ2-4, with a tentative D call TRBD2 (5 bases). The V gene's germline CDR1 is LGHDT and CDR2 YNNKEL (reference sequence). The CDR3 extends over 16 amino acids. V lost 0 bases and J 2 bases, leaving 11 bases between the germline ends. The CDR3 nucleotides read TGTGCCAGCAGCCAAGAGGCACGGAGGACCAAAAACATTCAGTACTTC. It yields the protein CASSQEARRTKNIQYF.

For this clonotype: A much larger clone lies a single base off, so this may be a read error. This chain joins TRBV12-3 or TRBV12-4 and TRBJ2-3; D call uncertain. V was pared by 3 bases and J by 3 bases, with 7 bases between. This CDR3 comprises 13 residues. The CDR3, as DNA: TGTGCCAGCAGTTTTCCCAGAACAGATACGCAGTATTTT. Encoded protein: CASSFPRTDTQYF.

A word on this clonotype: A read error may explain this, as a much larger clone is one base away. This chain joins TRBV20-1 and TRBJ2-1, with D perhaps TRBD1 or TRBD2 (6 bases each). V was pared by 8 bases and J by 2 bases, with 22 bases between. Germline CDR1 is DFQATT and CDR2 is SNEGSKA (reference sequence). This CDR3 is 16 amino acids long. The CDR3 DNA sequence: TGCAGTACCCAAGGAGGGGGAGCCCTCACCTACAATGAGCAGTTCTTC. Protein product: CSTQGGGALTYNEQFF.

V gene TRBV6-6 combines with J gene TRBJ2-5; no definite D call. The closer fit of TRBJ2-7 to the DNA end suggests the J call may be wrong. CDR3 length: 11 amino acids. Germline V gene data show CDR1 as MNHNY and CDR2 as SVGAGI (reference sequence). The CDR3 loop reads CASSFEYEQYF. In DNA form, the CDR3 reads TGTGCCAGCAGTTTCGAATACGAGCAGTACTTC.

Only a few counts were recorded for this clonotype. The chain uses TRBV12-3 or TRBV12-4 and TRBJ2-3; TRBD2 might be the D (6 bases). The CDR3 extends over 17 amino acids. Trimming pared 6 bases from V and 0 bases from J, leaving 19 bases between. The CDR3 protein is CASRRDLLRTSTDTQYF. CDR3 coding DNA: TGTGCCAGCAGACGGGACTTGCTAAGAACTAGCACAGATACGCAGTATTTT.

The chain carries TRBV29-1 and TRBJ1-2; D is unclear. V was pared by 4 bases and J by 4 bases, with 13 bases between. The CDR3 covers 13 residues. Looked up from germline, CDR1 is SQVTM and CDR2 is ANQGSEA. CDR3 in amino acids: CSVGEGFSYGYTF. The CDR3 nucleotides read TGCAGCGTTGGTGAGGGTTTCAGCTATGGCTACACCTTC. The full variable domain, rest sourced from reference TRBV29-1 and TRBJ1-2, is SAVISQKPSRDICQRGTSLTIQCQVDSQVTMMFWYRQQPGQSLTLIATANQGSEATYESGFVIDKFPISRPNLTFSTLTVSNMSPEDSSIYLCSVGEGFSYGYTFGSGTRLTVV.

In this sample, this clonotype turned up many times. The rearrangement joins TRBV12-3 or TRBV12-4 to TRBJ1-4; D is unresolved. The CDR3 contains 12 residues. The V gene lost 8 bases and the J gene lost 1 base, with 5 bases spanning the gap. The DNA for the CDR3 is TGTGCCAGCCGGGGAACTAATGAAAAACTGTTTTTT. It encodes CASRGTNEKLFF.

The V gene is TRBV7-9, the J gene TRBJ2-1; weak D call: TRBD2 (7 bases). The J call may not be correct, given that the DNA end is closer to TRBJ2-7. Germline assignment: CDR1 SEHNR and CDR2 FQNEAQ (reference sequence). This CDR3 is 14 amino acids long. CDR3 bases: TGTGCCAGCAGCTTTGGGGGGGCGTCCTACGAGCAGTACTTC. It is translated as CASSFGGASYEQYF.

The rearrangement uses TRBV5-1 and TRBJ2-3, with a weak D call TRBD2 (5 bases). CDR1 SGHRS and CDR2 YFSETQ come from the germline V gene. This CDR3 contains 14 residues. With 1 base removed from V and 1 base from J, the gap between germline ends came to 7 bases. DNA for the CDR3: TGCGCCAGCAGCTTGCCGCGGGGCACAGATACGCAGTATTTT. Amino acid sequence: CASSLPRGTDTQYF.

V gene TRBV3-1 combines with J gene TRBJ2-3; TRBD2 might be the D (5 bases). The CDR3 has 13 amino acids. Germline V CDR1 and CDR2: LGHDT, YNNKEL (reference sequence). The ends were cut back, 7 bases at V and 7 bases at J, with 15 bases in the middle. The CDR3 protein is CASTPGVANTQYF. The CDR3 DNA follows: TGTGCCAGCACCCCCGGGGTCGCAAATACGCAGTATTTT.